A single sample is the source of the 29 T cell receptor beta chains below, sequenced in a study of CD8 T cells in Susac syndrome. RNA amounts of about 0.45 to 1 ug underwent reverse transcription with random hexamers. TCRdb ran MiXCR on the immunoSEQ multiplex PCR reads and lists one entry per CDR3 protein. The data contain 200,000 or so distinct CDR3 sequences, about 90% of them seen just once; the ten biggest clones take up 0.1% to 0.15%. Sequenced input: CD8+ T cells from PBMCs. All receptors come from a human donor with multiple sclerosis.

The DNA for the CDR3 is TGTGCCAGCAGCTTAGAAGCCCTAGTGGGGCACAATGAGCAGTTCTTC. Encoded protein: CASSLEALVGHNEQFF. The rearrangement joins TRBV11-2 to TRBJ2-1, with TRBD1 as a possible D gene (5 bases). This CDR3 contains 16 residues. CDR1 SGHAT and CDR2 FQNNGV come from the germline V gene. Trimming shortened V by 0 bases and J by 5 bases, and 14 bases separated the two germline ends.

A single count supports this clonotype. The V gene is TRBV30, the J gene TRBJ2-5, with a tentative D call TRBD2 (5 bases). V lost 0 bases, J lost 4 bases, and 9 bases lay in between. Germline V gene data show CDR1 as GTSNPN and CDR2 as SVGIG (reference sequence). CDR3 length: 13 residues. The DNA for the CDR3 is TGTGCCTGGAGTGTAATGGGGAGAGAGACCCAGTACTTC. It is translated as CAWSVMGRETQYF.

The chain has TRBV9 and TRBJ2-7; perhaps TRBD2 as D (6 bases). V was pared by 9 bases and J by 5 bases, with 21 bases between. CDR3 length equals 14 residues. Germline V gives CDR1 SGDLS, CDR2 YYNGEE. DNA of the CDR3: TGTGCCACCTCCCCCGGCGGAGGGGCCCACGAGCAGTACTTC. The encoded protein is CATSPGGGAHEQYF. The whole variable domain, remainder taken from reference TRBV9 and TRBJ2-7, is DSGVTQTPKHLITATGQRVTLRCSPRSGDLSVYWYQQSLDQGLQFLIQYYNGEERAKGNILERFSAQQFPDLHSELNLSSLELGDSALYFCATSPGGGAHEQYFGPGTRLTVT.

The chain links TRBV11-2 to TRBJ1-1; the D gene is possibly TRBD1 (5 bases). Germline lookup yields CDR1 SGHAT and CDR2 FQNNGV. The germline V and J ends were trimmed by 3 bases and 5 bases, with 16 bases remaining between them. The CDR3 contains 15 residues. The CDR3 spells CASSLGTSLRTEAFF. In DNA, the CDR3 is TGTGCCAGCAGCTTGGGGACTTCTTTGAGGACTGAAGCTTTCTTT.

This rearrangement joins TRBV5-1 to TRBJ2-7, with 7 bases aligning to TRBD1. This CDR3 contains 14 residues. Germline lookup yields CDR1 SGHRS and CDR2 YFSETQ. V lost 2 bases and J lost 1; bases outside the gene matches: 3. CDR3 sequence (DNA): TGCGCCAGCAGCTTTACGACAGGGTCCTACGAGCAGTACTTC. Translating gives CASSFTTGSYEQYF.

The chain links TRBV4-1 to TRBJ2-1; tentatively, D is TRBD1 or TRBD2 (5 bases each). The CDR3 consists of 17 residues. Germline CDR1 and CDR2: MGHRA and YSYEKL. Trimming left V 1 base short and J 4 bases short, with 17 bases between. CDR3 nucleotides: TGCGCCAGCAGCCAAGGAGGGCACGGGACGCCGTACAATGAGCAGTTCTTC. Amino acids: CASSQGGHGTPYNEQFF.

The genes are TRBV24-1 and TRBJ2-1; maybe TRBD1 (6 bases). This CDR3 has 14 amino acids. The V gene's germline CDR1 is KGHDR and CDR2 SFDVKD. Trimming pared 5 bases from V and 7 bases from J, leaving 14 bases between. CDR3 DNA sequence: TGTGCCACCAGTGGATTGGACAGTCAAAATGAGCAGTTCTTC. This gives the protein CATSGLDSQNEQFF.

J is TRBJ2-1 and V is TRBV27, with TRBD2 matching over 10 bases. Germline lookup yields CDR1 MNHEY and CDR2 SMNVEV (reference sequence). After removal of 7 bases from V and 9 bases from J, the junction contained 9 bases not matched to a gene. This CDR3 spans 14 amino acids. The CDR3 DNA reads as TGTGCCAGCAAGAAAGCGGGAGGGCCGCCTGAGCAGTTCTTC. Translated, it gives CASKKAGGPPEQFF.

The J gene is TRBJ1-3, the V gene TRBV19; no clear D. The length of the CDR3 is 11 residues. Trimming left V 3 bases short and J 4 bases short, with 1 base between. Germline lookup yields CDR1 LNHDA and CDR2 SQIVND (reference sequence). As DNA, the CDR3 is TGTGCCAGTAGTATCGGAAACACCATATATTTT. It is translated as CASSIGNTIYF.

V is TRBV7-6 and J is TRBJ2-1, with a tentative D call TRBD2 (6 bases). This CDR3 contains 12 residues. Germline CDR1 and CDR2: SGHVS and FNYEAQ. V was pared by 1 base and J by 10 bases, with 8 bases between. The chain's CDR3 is CASSLGLVEQFF. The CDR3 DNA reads TGTGCCAGCAGCTTAGGACTAGTCGAGCAGTTCTTC.

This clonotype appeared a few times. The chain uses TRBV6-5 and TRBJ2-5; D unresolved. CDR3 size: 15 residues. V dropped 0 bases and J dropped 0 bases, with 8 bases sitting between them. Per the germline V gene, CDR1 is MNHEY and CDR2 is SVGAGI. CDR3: CASSYSSSHQETQYF. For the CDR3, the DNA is TGTGCCAGCAGTTACTCCTCCAGCCACCAAGAGACCCAGTACTTC.

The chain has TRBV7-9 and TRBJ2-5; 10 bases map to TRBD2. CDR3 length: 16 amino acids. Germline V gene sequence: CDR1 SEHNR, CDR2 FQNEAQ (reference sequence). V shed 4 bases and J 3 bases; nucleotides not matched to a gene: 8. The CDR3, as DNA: TGTGCCAGCAGCTCATACCTAGCGGGAGTTGAAGAGACCCAGTACTTC. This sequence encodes CASSSYLAGVEETQYF.

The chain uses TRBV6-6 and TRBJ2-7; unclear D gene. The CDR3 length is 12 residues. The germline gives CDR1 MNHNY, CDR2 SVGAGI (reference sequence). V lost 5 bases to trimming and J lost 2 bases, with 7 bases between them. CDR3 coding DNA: TGTGCCAGCAGTGCCCTGGCCTACGAGCAGTACTTC. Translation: CASSALAYEQYF.

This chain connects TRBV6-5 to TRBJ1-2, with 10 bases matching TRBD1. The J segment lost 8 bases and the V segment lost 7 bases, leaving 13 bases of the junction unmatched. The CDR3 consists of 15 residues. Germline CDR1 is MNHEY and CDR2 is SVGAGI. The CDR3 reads CASMIAVGQGVGYTF. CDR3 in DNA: TGTGCCAGCATGATCGCTGTCGGACAGGGGGTCGGCTACACCTTC.

CDR3: CASSPTGLAGRQETQYF. In nucleotides, the CDR3 is TGTGCCAGCAGCCCGACAGGACTAGCGGGCCGACAAGAGACCCAGTACTTC. The chain employs TRBV13 and TRBJ2-5; 11 bases are shared with TRBD2. V shed 5 bases, J shed 2 bases, and the junction held 10 bases outside the gene matches. The germline gives CDR1 PRHDT, CDR2 FYEKMQ (reference sequence). This CDR3 spans 17 amino acids.

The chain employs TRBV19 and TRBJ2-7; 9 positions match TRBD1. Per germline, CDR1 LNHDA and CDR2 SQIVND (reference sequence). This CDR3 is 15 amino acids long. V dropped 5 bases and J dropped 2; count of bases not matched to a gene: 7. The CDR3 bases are TGTGCCAGTAGTGAGGGACAGGGCGACACCTACGAGCAGTACTTC. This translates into CASSEGQGDTYEQYF. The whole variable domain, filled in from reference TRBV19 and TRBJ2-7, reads DGGITQSPKYLFRKEGQNVTLSCEQNLNHDAMYWYRQDPGQGLRLIYYSQIVNDFQKGDIAEGYSVSREKKESFPLTVTSAQKNPTAFYLCASSEGQGDTYEQYFGPGTRLTVT.

The CDR3 loop is CASSGTSGYGEQFF. As DNA, the CDR3 is TGTGCCTCCTCTGGGACTAGCGGATACGGGGAGCAGTTCTTC. The genes are TRBV6-5 and TRBJ2-1; 11 bases are a match to TRBD2. Germline assignment: CDR1 MNHEY and CDR2 SVGAGI. The junction had 13 bases not matched to a gene; V was cut back by 11 bases and J by 10 bases. The CDR3 consists of 14 residues.

The chain's CDR3 is CASSLAWGSGSPLHF. The CDR3 region has the DNA TGTGCCAGCAGCTTAGCGTGGGGGTCCGGATCACCCCTCCACTTT. This chain uses TRBV7-8 with TRBJ1-6; D is possibly TRBD1 (5 bases). Germline CDR1 is SGHVS and CDR2 is FQNEAQ. V lost 0 bases to trimming and J lost 10 bases, with 13 bases between them. The CDR3 loop spans 15 amino acids.

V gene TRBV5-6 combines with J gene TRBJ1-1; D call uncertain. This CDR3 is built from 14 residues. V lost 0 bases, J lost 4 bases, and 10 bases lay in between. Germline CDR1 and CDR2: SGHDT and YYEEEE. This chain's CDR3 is CASSLGPGFTEAFF. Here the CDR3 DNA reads TGTGCCAGCAGCTTGGGTCCGGGTTTCACTGAAGCTTTCTTT.

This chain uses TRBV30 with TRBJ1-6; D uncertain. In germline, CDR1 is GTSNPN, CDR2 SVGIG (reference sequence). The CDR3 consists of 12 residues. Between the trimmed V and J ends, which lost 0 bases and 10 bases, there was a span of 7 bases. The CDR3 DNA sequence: TGTGCCTGGAGTGTCCTTGGGTCACCCCTCCACTTT. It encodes CAWSVLGSPLHF. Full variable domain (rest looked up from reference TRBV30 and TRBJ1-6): SQTIHQWPATLVQPVGSPLSLECTVEGTSNPNLYWYRQAAGRGLQLLFYSVGIGQISSEVPQNLSASRPQDRQFILSSKKLLLSDSGFYLCAWSVLGSPLHFGNGTRLTVT.

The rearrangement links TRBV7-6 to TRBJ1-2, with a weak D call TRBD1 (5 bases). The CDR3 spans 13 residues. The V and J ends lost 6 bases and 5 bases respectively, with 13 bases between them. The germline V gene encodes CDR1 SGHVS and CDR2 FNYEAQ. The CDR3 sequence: CASSPLTEYGYTF. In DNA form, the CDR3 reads TGTGCCAGCAGTCCTCTGACAGAGTATGGCTACACCTTC.

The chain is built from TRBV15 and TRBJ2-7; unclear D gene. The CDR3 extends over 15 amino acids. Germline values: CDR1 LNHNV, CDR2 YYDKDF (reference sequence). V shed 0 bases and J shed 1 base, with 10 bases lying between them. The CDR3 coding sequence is TGTGCCACCAGCAGAGATCGGTCCAGATCCTACGAGCAGTACTTC. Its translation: CATSRDRSRSYEQYF.

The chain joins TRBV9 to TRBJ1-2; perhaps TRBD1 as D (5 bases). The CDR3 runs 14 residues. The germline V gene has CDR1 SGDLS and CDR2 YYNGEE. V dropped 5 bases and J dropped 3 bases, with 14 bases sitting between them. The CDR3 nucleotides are TGTGCCAGCAGAGCTCAGGGTAGCGACTATGGCTACACCTTC. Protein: CASRAQGSDYGYTF.

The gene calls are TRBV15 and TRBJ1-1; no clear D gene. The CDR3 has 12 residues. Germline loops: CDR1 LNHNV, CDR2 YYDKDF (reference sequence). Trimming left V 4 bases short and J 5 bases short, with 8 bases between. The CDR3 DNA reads TGTGCCACCAGCACGTCAAGTACTGAAGCTTTCTTT. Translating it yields CATSTSSTEAFF.

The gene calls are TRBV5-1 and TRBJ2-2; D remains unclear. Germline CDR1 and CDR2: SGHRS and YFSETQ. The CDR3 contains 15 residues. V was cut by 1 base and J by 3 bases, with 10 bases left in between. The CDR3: CASSLRQRYTGELFF. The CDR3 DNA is TGCGCCAGCAGCTTGCGACAACGCTACACCGGGGAGCTGTTTTTT.

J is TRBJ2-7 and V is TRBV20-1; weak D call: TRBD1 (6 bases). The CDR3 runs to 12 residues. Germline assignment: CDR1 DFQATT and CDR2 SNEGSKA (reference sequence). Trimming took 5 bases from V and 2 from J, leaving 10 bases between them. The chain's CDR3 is CSAAGDTYEQYF. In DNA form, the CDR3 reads TGCAGTGCTGCCGGGGACACCTACGAGCAGTACTTC.

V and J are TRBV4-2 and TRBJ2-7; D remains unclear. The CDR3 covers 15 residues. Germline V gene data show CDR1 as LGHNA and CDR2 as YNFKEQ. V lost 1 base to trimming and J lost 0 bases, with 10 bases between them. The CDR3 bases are TGTGCCAGCAGCCAAGGCCTGAGTCGCTCCTACGAGCAGTACTTC. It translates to CASSQGLSRSYEQYF.

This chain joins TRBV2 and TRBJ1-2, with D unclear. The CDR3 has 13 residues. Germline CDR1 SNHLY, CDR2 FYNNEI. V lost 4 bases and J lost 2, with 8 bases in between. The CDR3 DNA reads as TGTGCCAGCAGTGGGGAAGGGAACTATGGCTACACCTTC. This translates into CASSGEGNYGYTF. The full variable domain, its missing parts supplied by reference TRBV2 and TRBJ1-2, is EPEVTQTPSHQVTQMGQEVILRCVPISNHLYFYWYRQILGQKVEFLVSFYNNEISEKSEIFDDQFSVERPDGSNFTLKIRSTKLEDSAMYFCASSGEGNYGYTFGSGTRLTVV.

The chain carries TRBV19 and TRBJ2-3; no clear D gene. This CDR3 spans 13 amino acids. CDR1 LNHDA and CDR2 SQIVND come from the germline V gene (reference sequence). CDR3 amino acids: CAAARAPTDTQYF. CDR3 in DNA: TGTGCGGCGGCAAGGGCTCCCACAGATACGCAGTATTTT.